Described below is a single T cell receptor beta chain sequence and its context. The data originate from a study of type 1 and type 2 diabetes patients. Unmatched junction bases numbered 12, after V lost 8 bases and J lost 8 bases. Germline V CDR1 and CDR2: MNHNS, SASEGT. CDR3 length: 15 residues. The PCR template was genomic DNA. Amplification of the beta chain CDR3 used 30 forward and 13 reverse multiplex primers. One entry per CDR3 protein, called by TCRdb with MiXCR from the multiplex PCR reads. The sample records about 290,000 distinct CDR3 sequences, 40% to 50% being singletons. The sample was peripheral blood mononuclear cells (PBMCs). This receptor was obtained from a man between 18 and 35 years old with type 2 diabetes. J is TRBJ1-6 and V is TRBV6-1, with 7 bases matching TRBD1. The CDR3 sequence: CASGTSTGPDSPLHF. The CDR3 DNA is TGTGCCAGCGGGACTTCGACAGGGCCTGATTCACCCCTCCACTTT.